Given below is one TCR beta chain in context. Its antigen is still unknown. The source of the sample is a study of post-analysis software for immune sequencing data. Unique molecular identifiers were built into the TCR beta cDNA libraries. One entry per CDR3 protein, called by TCRdb with MiXCR from the PCR reads. The sample has 500,000 to 600,000 distinct CDR3 sequences, 44% seen once. Study-level findings and limits: The study found TRBV5-6, TRBV5-1 and TRBV20-1 among roughly 5 TRBV segments more frequent in patients than controls.

The germline V gene encodes CDR1 MGHRA and CDR2 YSYEKL. There are 17 residues in the CDR3. Trimming took 1 base from V and 0 from J, leaving 14 bases between them. The origin of this receptor is a girl between 5 and 17 years old with multiple sclerosis. The specimen was blood. The V call is TRBV4-1, the J call TRBJ2-3; weak D call: TRBD2 (6 bases). Here the CDR3 reads CASSQVPPGVSTDTQYF. The CDR3 coding sequence is TGCGCCAGCAGCCAAGTACCGCCGGGGGTTAGCACAGATACGCAGTATTTT.